This TCR beta chain was observed in a study of CD8 T cells in ankylosing spondylitis. Study results and caveats: Prior work had noted some motif variants in reactive arthritis blood and synovial fluid. Researchers reportedly found disease-linked clones significantly enriched in matched ankylosing spondylitis synovial fluid. A TCR beta motif of 7 to 9 highly homologous variants seemed to mark ankylosing spondylitis blood.

As for this clonotype: Its matching antigen is unknown.

Libraries for TCR beta were made by quantitative 5'-RACE with molecular barcodes. TCRdb passed the 5' RACE reads through MiXCR, listing each CDR3 protein once. The sample includes fewer than 400,000 distinct CDR3 sequences, more than 20% of them seen just once. CDR1 GTSNPN and CDR2 SVGIG come from the germline V gene (reference sequence). The CDR3 sequence is 15 residues long. With 2 bases removed from V and 2 bases from J, the gap between germline ends came to 10 bases. The chain combines TRBV30 with TRBJ2-6; D remains ambiguous. This TCR derives from a male donor with ankylosing spondylitis. Sequenced sample: blood, either unsorted or a sorted T cell fraction (not recorded which). CDR3 coding DNA: TGTGCCTGGAGTCCGGATTTCACTGGGGCCAACGTCCTGACTTTC. This codes for CAWSPDFTGANVLTF. Filled out from reference TRBV30 and TRBJ2-6, the complete variable domain reads SQTIHQWPATLVQPVGSPLSLECTVEGTSNPNLYWYRQAAGRGLQLLFYSVGIGQISSEVPQNLSASRPQDRQFILSSKKLLLSDSGFYLCAWSPDFTGANVLTFGAGSRLTVL.